This T cell receptor beta chain originates from a study of shared clonotypes between healthy human individuals. Study-wide points: Against clonotypes common to all four donors, non-shared ones had lower generation probabilities.

Regarding this clone: Its specificity is not known.

CD8 cells classed as naive were CD45RO-negative and positively selected for CCR7, excluding terminally differentiated effector memory CD45RA+ cells. The germline V gene has CDR1 SEHNR and CDR2 FQNEAQ (reference sequence). The CDR3 spans 16 residues. The V segment lost 6 bases and the J segment 2 bases; nucleotides outside the gene matches: 10. TCRdb keeps only in-frame clones here, not all; method: immunoSEQ multiplex PCR. Here the sample spans about 2 million clones, roughly 94% being singletons. Sequencing used naive CD8+ T cells sorted from blood. This TCR derives from a man aged 18 to 29 in good health. The rearrangement joins TRBV7-9 to TRBJ1-3; 7 positions agree with TRBD1. CDR3 sequence (DNA): TGTGCCAGCAGTCTAGGGGGCGAAGGCACTGGAAACACCATATATTTT. Its protein is CASSLGGEGTGNTIYF. Using reference TRBV7-9 and TRBJ1-3 for the parts outside the CDR3, the full variable domain is DTGVSQNPRHKITKRGQNVTFRCDPISEHNRLYWYRQTLGQGPEFLTYFQNEAQLEKSRLLSDRFSAERPKGSFSTLEIQRTEQGDSAMYLCASSLGGEGTGNTIYFGEGSWLTVV.